The 28 T cell receptor beta chains in this list originate from one sample, sequenced in a study of CD8+ T cells in alopecia areata. Extracted from the samples, RNA was reverse transcribed into cDNA to serve as the sequencing template. Generated by immunoSEQ multiplex PCR, the TCRdb table keeps only in-frame clones and is missing some. The top ten clones hold over 9% of a sample with approximately 110,000 clones, less than 75% of them seen once. Treatment reported: oral pan-JAK inhibitor, 5-10 mg twice daily. The source was CD8+ T cells sorted from blood, collected at week 24, from a patient treated with tofacitinib. All receptors derive from a human donor with alopecia areata.

The genes are TRBV5-6 and TRBJ2-5; possibly TRBD1 for D (5 bases). The J call may not be correct, given that the DNA end is closer to TRBJ2-7. Germline V gives CDR1 SGHDT, CDR2 YYEEEE. The CDR3 totals 16 residues. The CDR3 here is CASSQGSGEPDYEQYF. In nucleotides, the CDR3 is TGTGCCAGCAGCCAGGGATCCGGAGAGCCCGACTACGAGCAGTACTTC.

The genes are TRBV6-1 and TRBJ1-4, with D possibly being TRBD1 (6 bases). V was cut by 3 bases and J by 0 bases, with 8 bases left in between. The CDR3 runs to 15 residues. Per germline, CDR1 MNHNS and CDR2 SASEGT. The CDR3 DNA reads as TGTGCCAGCAGTGAGGGACATGCAACTAATGAAAAACTGTTTTTT. Amino acid sequence: CASSEGHATNEKLFF.

The chain couples TRBV2 to TRBJ2-2; perhaps TRBD1 as D (6 bases). The germline V and J ends were trimmed by 3 bases and 1 base, with 9 bases remaining between them. CDR1 and CDR2 (germline): SNHLY, FYNNEI. The CDR3 is 15 residues long. The CDR3 DNA reads TGTGCCAGCAGTGACTCGACAGGGAACACCGGGGAGCTGTTTTTT. Protein sequence: CASSDSTGNTGELFF.

The rearrangement uses TRBV27 and TRBJ2-2; 13 nucleotides agree with TRBD2. Looked up from germline, CDR1 is MNHEY and CDR2 is SMNVEV (reference sequence). The V segment lost 5 bases and the J segment 7 bases; nucleotides outside the gene matches: 10. The CDR3 totals 17 residues. CDR3 sequence reads: CASSLLLAGGPSGELFF. The CDR3 coding sequence is TGTGCCAGCAGTCTCCTACTAGCGGGGGGGCCTAGCGGGGAGCTGTTTTTT.

The J gene is TRBJ1-1, the V gene TRBV30, with a weak D call TRBD1 (5 bases). This CDR3 is 15 amino acids long. The V gene lost 0 bases and the J gene lost 3 bases, with 14 bases spanning the gap. CDR1 is GTSNPN, CDR2 SVGIG, per germline (reference sequence). For the CDR3, the DNA is TGTGCCTGGAGTGTAGGGGCCTGGGAGGACACTGAAGCTTTCTTT. The encoded protein is CAWSVGAWEDTEAFF.

J is TRBJ1-1 and V is TRBV5-6; D perhaps matches TRBD1 (5 bases). This CDR3 has 13 amino acids. Trimming stripped 2 bases from V and 5 bases from J, with 10 bases between. CDR1 is SGHDT and CDR2 is YYEEEE in the germline V gene. In nucleotides, the CDR3 is TGTGCCAGCAGCTTCGCTGAGGGGACTGAAGCTTTCTTT. This gives the protein CASSFAEGTEAFF.

V and J are TRBV6-6 and TRBJ1-3; D gene uncertain. The CDR3 consists of 12 residues. Germline assignment: CDR1 MNHNY and CDR2 SVGAGI (reference sequence). The V end was cut by 7 bases, the J end by 0 bases, with 4 bases between. The CDR3 reads CASTHSGNTIYF. The CDR3 region has the DNA TGTGCCAGCACACACTCTGGAAACACCATATATTTT.

V gene TRBV6-6 combines with J gene TRBJ1-5; no reliable D call. Germline CDR1 reads MNHNY; CDR2 reads SVGAGI (reference sequence). V was clipped by 3 bases and J by 2 bases, with 8 bases between them. The CDR3 runs to 14 residues. CDR3 nucleotides: TGTGCCAGCAGTTATCGGCGCCGCAATCAGCCCCAGCATTTT. It translates to CASSYRRRNQPQHF.

Of note for this clone: Other DNA sequences within the sample encode an identical CDR3. The chain has TRBV5-5 and TRBJ2-5; 7 bases fit TRBD1. This CDR3 has 14 amino acids. V lost 2 bases to trimming and J lost 2 bases; unmatched junction nucleotides: 3. In germline, CDR1 is SGHKS, CDR2 YYEKEE (reference sequence). CDR3 sequence (DNA): TGTGCCAGCAGCTTCGGGGACAGACAAGAGACCCAGTACTTC. This translates into CASSFGDRQETQYF.

The rearrangement uses TRBV9 and TRBJ2-7; maybe TRBD1 (6 bases). Germline CDR1 SGDLS, CDR2 YYNGEE. With 0 bases removed from V and 5 bases from J, the gap between germline ends came to 15 bases. The CDR3 extends over 15 amino acids. This chain's CDR3 is CASSVEGTPLDEQYF. The CDR3 DNA reads as TGTGCCAGCAGCGTAGAGGGGACACCCTTGGACGAGCAGTACTTC.

The chain carries TRBV30 and TRBJ2-1; 8 bases line up with TRBD1. V trimming: 5 bases; J trimming: 8 bases; junction bases outside the gene matches: 11. The CDR3 covers 14 residues. The germline gives CDR1 GTSNPN, CDR2 SVGIG (reference sequence). The CDR3 DNA reads as TGTGCCTGGGGCCCCAGGGGGCGCGGCTATGAGCAGTTCTTC. As protein: CAWGPRGRGYEQFF.

The chain is built from TRBV5-1 and TRBJ2-7, with D possibly called TRBD1 or TRBD2 (5 bases each). V was clipped by 4 bases and J by 6 bases, with 17 bases between them. There are 14 residues in the CDR3. Per the germline V gene, CDR1 is SGHRS and CDR2 is YFSETQ. The CDR3 protein is CASSQSGRIFEQYF. In nucleotides, the CDR3 is TGCGCCAGCAGCCAGTCGGGACGAATCTTCGAGCAGTACTTC.

The rearrangement links TRBV5-1 to TRBJ2-3; unclear D gene. The CDR3 is made up of 14 amino acids. Germline CDR1 and CDR2: SGHRS and YFSETQ. Trimming cost V 2 bases and J 0 bases, with 7 bases left between them. CDR3 nucleotides: TGCGCCAGCAGCTTACGGAGCAGCACAGATACGCAGTATTTT. Translating gives CASSLRSSTDTQYF.

This chain links TRBV19 with TRBJ2-7; tentative D call: TRBD2 (6 bases). The CDR3 has 16 amino acids. Germline CDR1 is LNHDA and CDR2 is SQIVND (reference sequence). The germline V and J ends were trimmed by 1 base and 0 bases, with 13 bases remaining between them. The CDR3, as DNA: TGTGCCAGTAGTATAGGCGCCGGGACTGGCTCCTACGAGCAGTACTTC. It translates to CASSIGAGTGSYEQYF.

The chain employs TRBV29-1 and TRBJ2-7, with D unclear. Germline lookup yields CDR1 SQVTM and CDR2 ANQGSEA. The CDR3 is made up of 13 amino acids. The V end was cut by 0 bases, the J end by 3 bases, with 9 bases between. Here the CDR3 DNA reads TGCAGCGTTGAAGAGAAAGGGCACTACGAGCAGTACTTC. It translates to CSVEEKGHYEQYF.

This CDR3 is CASRLQGSFSYEQYF. The DNA of the CDR3 is TGTGCCAGCAGACTACAGGGTTCCTTCTCCTACGAGCAGTACTTC. The chain uses TRBV6-5 and TRBJ2-7; possibly TRBD1 for D (6 bases). The CDR3 has 15 amino acids. The V and J ends lost 6 bases and 0 bases respectively, with 15 bases between them. Germline V lookup: CDR1 MNHEY, CDR2 SVGAGI.

This clone came up a few times. The chain combines TRBV5-4 with TRBJ2-7; 10 nucleotides line up with TRBD1. Germline V gene data show CDR1 as SGHNT and CDR2 as YYREEE (reference sequence). The CDR3 extends over 16 amino acids. The V and J ends lost 6 bases and 5 bases, in that order; junction bases with no gene match: 14. The CDR3, as DNA: TGTGCCAGCACCAAACCCGGGACAGGGGATGCTGACGAGCAGTACTTC. It encodes CASTKPGTGDADEQYF.

The V call is TRBV7-2, the J call TRBJ2-7; no definite D call. The V gene's germline CDR1 is SGHTA and CDR2 FQGNSA. Trimming left V 5 bases short and J 3 bases short, with 14 bases between. This CDR3 comprises 14 residues. CDR3 region: CASSPLADHYEQYF. CDR3 DNA sequence: TGTGCCAGCAGCCCCTTGGCGGACCACTACGAGCAGTACTTC.

The rearrangement links TRBV7-9 to TRBJ2-3; D not certain. CDR1 and CDR2 (germline): SEHNR, FQNEAQ (reference sequence). Between the trimmed V and J ends, which lost 5 bases and 0 bases, there was a span of 6 bases. This CDR3 has 13 residues. Here the CDR3 reads CASSPDSTDTQYF. CDR3 nucleotide sequence: TGTGCCAGCAGCCCGGACAGCACAGATACGCAGTATTTT.

The rearrangement links TRBV12-5 to TRBJ1-1, with a possible D match to TRBD1 (6 bases). V was pared by 7 bases and J by 6 bases, with 15 bases between. Germline V CDR1 and CDR2: LGHNT, FRNRAP. The CDR3 extends over 13 amino acids. The CDR3 DNA follows: TGTGCTAGTGTAGACAGGTCTTATGCTGAAGCTTTCTTT. Protein product: CASVDRSYAEAFF.

The chain joins TRBV30 to TRBJ1-1; D is perhaps TRBD1 (6 bases). V was clipped by 4 bases and J by 7 bases, with 16 bases between them. This CDR3 contains 13 residues. Germline CDR1 reads GTSNPN; CDR2 reads SVGIG (reference sequence). CDR3 protein: CAWTSIGQSEAFF. For the CDR3, the DNA is TGTGCCTGGACCAGTATAGGACAGAGTGAAGCTTTCTTT.

This chain links TRBV2 with TRBJ2-7; no firm D call. Germline V gene sequence: CDR1 SNHLY, CDR2 FYNNEI. The CDR3 runs 18 residues. Trimming shortened V by 3 bases and J by 7 bases, and 28 bases separated the two germline ends. This chain's CDR3 is CASSDGPAGGINLREQYF. CDR3 DNA sequence: TGTGCCAGCAGTGACGGCCCGGCAGGTGGAATCAACCTACGAGAGCAGTACTTC.

The V gene is TRBV29-1, the J gene TRBJ1-3; D is unclear. Germline values: CDR1 SQVTM, CDR2 ANQGSEA. V lost 5 bases, J lost 0 bases, and 14 bases lay in between. CDR3 size: 15 residues. The DNA for the CDR3 is TGCAGCGTTTATGACGGAAAAACCTCTGGAAACACCATATATTTT. This translates into CSVYDGKTSGNTIYF. The whole variable domain, filled in from reference TRBV29-1 and TRBJ1-3, reads SAVISQKPSRDICQRGTSLTIQCQVDSQVTMMFWYRQQPGQSLTLIATANQGSEATYESGFVIDKFPISRPNLTFSTLTVSNMSPEDSSIYLCSVYDGKTSGNTIYFGEGSWLTVV.

This clone was observed a handful of times. V and J are TRBV5-1 and TRBJ1-1; D is ambiguous. Trimming pared 5 bases from V and 2 bases from J, leaving 13 bases between. The CDR3 runs to 14 residues. Germline V gene sequence: CDR1 SGHRS, CDR2 YFSETQ. CDR3 sequence: CASRAVPLNTEAFF. The CDR3 DNA follows: TGCGCCAGCAGGGCAGTCCCTTTAAACACTGAAGCTTTCTTT.

This clone was detected a few times. DNA for the CDR3: TGTGCCAGCAGCTTAGGTGCGGACAGGGAAAATTCCTGGGACATTCAGTACTTC. Amino acids: CASSLGADRENSWDIQYF. J is TRBJ2-4 and V is TRBV13; 8 bases agree with TRBD1. Germline trimming cut 0 bases from V and 8 bases from J; bases unmatched to any gene: 15. There are 18 residues in the CDR3. In germline, CDR1 is PRHDT, CDR2 FYEKMQ (reference sequence).

There are a few counts of this clone. The chain carries TRBV29-1 and TRBJ1-2, with D possibly being TRBD1 (6 bases). The CDR3 has 16 residues. V was trimmed by 7 bases and J by 1 base, leaving 22 bases between them. Germline CDR1 SQVTM, CDR2 ANQGSEA. The chain's CDR3 is CSARGYWDTVNYGYTF. CDR3 nucleotides: TGCAGCGCCCGGGGTTATTGGGACACAGTTAACTATGGCTACACCTTC.

This clone was counted a few times. The chain is built from TRBV5-4 and TRBJ2-1, with TRBD1 as a possible D gene (6 bases). V was cut by 0 bases and J by 0 bases, with 19 bases left in between. The CDR3 is made up of 19 amino acids. Germline CDR1 reads SGHNT; CDR2 reads YYREEE (reference sequence). The CDR3 here is CASSLARGRGPSSYNEQFF. The CDR3, as DNA: TGTGCCAGCAGCTTGGCCAGGGGCAGGGGCCCCAGCTCCTACAATGAGCAGTTCTTC.

This chain connects TRBV7-8 to TRBJ2-2; possibly TRBD2 for D (6 bases). This CDR3 is built from 14 residues. The germline V gene has CDR1 SGHVS and CDR2 FQNEAQ. Trimming stripped 7 bases from V and 6 bases from J, with 15 bases between. The CDR3 reads CASTPGRRPGELFF. CDR3 nucleotide sequence: TGTGCCAGCACCCCGGGGAGGCGACCCGGGGAGCTGTTTTTT.